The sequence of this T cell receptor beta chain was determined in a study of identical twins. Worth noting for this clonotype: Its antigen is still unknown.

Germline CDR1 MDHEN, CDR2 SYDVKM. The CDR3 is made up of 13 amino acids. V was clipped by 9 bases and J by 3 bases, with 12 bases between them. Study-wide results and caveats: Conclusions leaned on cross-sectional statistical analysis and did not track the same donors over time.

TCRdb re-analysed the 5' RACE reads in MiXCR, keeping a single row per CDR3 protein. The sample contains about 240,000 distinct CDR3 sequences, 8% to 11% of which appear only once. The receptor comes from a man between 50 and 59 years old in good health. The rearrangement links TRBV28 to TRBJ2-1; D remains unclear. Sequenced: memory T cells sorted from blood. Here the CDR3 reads CASRSWNYNEQFF. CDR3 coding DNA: TGTGCCAGTAGATCCTGGAACTACAATGAGCAGTTCTTC.